The 26 T cell receptor beta chains given below trace back to one sample, sequenced in a study of CD4 and CD8 cells across lung adenocarcinoma regions. Each CDR3 protein gets one entry after TCRdb re-called the PCR reads with MiXCR. The table records about 19,000 distinct CDR3 sequences, roughly 50% of them present only once. Specimen: CD4+ T cells from the margin of a lung tumor. The origin of the receptors is a male donor with lung adenocarcinoma. The CD4 and CD8 labels of this study may be unreliable.

The chain employs TRBV6-1 and TRBJ2-1; TRBD1 aligns across 8 bases. The J call may be mistaken, given a closer DNA end match to TRBJ2-5. The CDR3 sequence is 14 residues long. The V gene's germline CDR1 is MNHNS and CDR2 SASEGT. CDR3 in DNA: TGTGCCGGCCGCGGCAGGGGGCGTCAAGAGACCCAGTACTTC. It yields the protein CAGRGRGRQETQYF.

This chain joins TRBV20-1 and TRBJ2-1, with a possible D match to TRBD1 (6 bases). Matching the DNA end better, TRBJ2-7 makes the J call doubtful. This CDR3 has 14 residues. Germline CDR1 DFQATT, CDR2 SNEGSKA (reference sequence). CDR3 residues: CSADPRDMSYEQYF. The CDR3 DNA reads TGCAGTGCCGATCCCCGGGACATGTCCTACGAGCAGTACTTC.

This chain uses TRBV4-1 with TRBJ2-5; 7 positions agree with TRBD2. The J segment lost 3 bases and the V segment lost 8 bases, leaving 15 bases of the junction unmatched. Germline V gives CDR1 MGHRA, CDR2 YSYEKL. The CDR3 spans 16 residues. The CDR3 loop is CASGGTGGSDEETQYF. The CDR3, as DNA: TGCGCCAGCGGGGGGACCGGGGGGAGTGACGAAGAGACCCAGTACTTC.

A few counts support this clonotype. The chain uses TRBV7-8 and TRBJ2-3, with 9 bases fitting TRBD1. This CDR3 comprises 16 residues. V shed 1 base, J shed 2 bases, and the junction held 4 bases outside the gene matches. From germline, CDR1 is SGHVS and CDR2 FQNEAQ. CDR3: CASSLDRDRATDTQYF. For the CDR3, the DNA is TGTGCCAGCAGCTTAGACCGGGACAGGGCCACAGATACGCAGTATTTT.

This clonotype was counted between two and nine times. This chain connects TRBV20-1 to TRBJ2-5; 9 bases agree with TRBD1. Germline assignment: CDR1 DFQATT and CDR2 SNEGSKA (reference sequence). This CDR3 contains 15 residues. With V trimmed by 0 bases and J by 0 bases, 2 bases remained unmatched. The CDR3 sequence is CSAREQGANQETQYF. The CDR3 coding sequence is TGCAGTGCTAGAGAACAGGGGGCCAACCAAGAGACCCAGTACTTC.

V gene TRBV11-2 combines with J gene TRBJ1-6; D is possibly TRBD1 (5 bases). Trimming took 0 bases from V and 7 from J, leaving 10 bases between them. The CDR3 totals 15 residues. Looked up from germline, CDR1 is SGHAT and CDR2 is FQNNGV. CDR3: CASSLEAGLNSPLHF. In DNA form, the CDR3 reads TGTGCCAGCAGCTTAGAGGCAGGGTTGAATTCACCCCTCCACTTT.

The rearrangement uses TRBV10-1 and TRBJ2-5, with D perhaps TRBD1 (6 bases). The V end lost 6 bases, the J end lost 11 bases, and 19 bases lay between the germline ends. The CDR3 spans 13 residues. CDR1 and CDR2 (germline): WNHNN, SYGVQD (reference sequence). The CDR3 nucleotides are TGCGCCAGCAGCCCGAACAGGGTCGGGGAGCAGTACTTC. It encodes CASSPNRVGEQYF.

This clonotype was found a few times. V and J are TRBV27 and TRBJ2-1; D not certain. Germline V gene data show CDR1 as MNHEY and CDR2 as SMNVEV (reference sequence). The CDR3 has 14 residues. V lost 0 bases and J lost 0, with 3 bases in between. DNA for the CDR3: TGTGCCAGCAGTTTATCCTACTCCTACAATGAGCAGTTCTTC. Amino acid sequence: CASSLSYSYNEQFF.

This rearrangement joins TRBV14 to TRBJ2-3; TRBD1 agrees at 8 bases. J gave up 2 bases and V 6 bases, and 4 bases lay outside the gene matches. The germline gives CDR1 SGHDN, CDR2 FVKESK. The CDR3 has 14 amino acids. DNA for the CDR3: TGTGCCAGCAGGTCGGGACAGGCCACAGATACGCAGTATTTT. The encoded protein is CASRSGQATDTQYF.

Ten or more counts support this clonotype. This chain joins TRBV6-5 and TRBJ1-2; TRBD1 aligns across 10 bases. V lost 4 bases and J lost 6; bases outside the gene matches: 17. Per the germline V gene, CDR1 is MNHEY and CDR2 is SVGAGI. This CDR3 is built from 18 residues. CDR3 DNA: TGTGCCAGCAGTTCCTTCCTCCAAGCCCGGGACAGGGGAAATGGCTACACCTTC. It codes for CASSSFLQARDRGNGYTF.

The chain joins TRBV10-3 to TRBJ1-3; 8 bases are a match to TRBD1. This CDR3 comprises 13 residues. The V segment lost 10 bases and the J segment 3 bases; nucleotides outside the gene matches: 5. Germline loops: CDR1 ENHRY, CDR2 SYGVKD. The CDR3 here is CATTGGGGNTIYF. DNA of the CDR3: TGTGCCACCACAGGGGGAGGTGGAAACACCATATATTTT.

The J gene is TRBJ2-1, the V gene TRBV4-2; TRBD2 agrees at 11 bases. J was trimmed by 5 bases and V by 2 bases; bases with no gene match: 8. This CDR3 region has 17 residues. Germline CDR1 is LGHNA and CDR2 is YNFKEQ. The CDR3 DNA is TGTGCCAGCAGCCAACACAAACTAGCGGGAGAACACAATGAGCAGTTCTTC. It is translated as CASSQHKLAGEHNEQFF.

On this clonotype: A read error may account for a junction end that differs from germline. The chain combines TRBV6-1 with TRBJ2-4; tentatively, D is TRBD2 (6 bases). Germline values: CDR1 MNHNS, CDR2 SASEGT. This CDR3 is built from 15 residues. This CDR3 is CASSEMASDKDIQYF. For the CDR3, the DNA is TGTGCCAGCAGTGAAATGGCTAGCGACAAAGACATTCAGTACTTC.

As concerns this clonotype: One end of the junction does not line up with germline, which may come from a read error. This chain joins TRBV6-1 and TRBJ2-3; 9 nucleotides agree with TRBD1. Germline CDR1 MNHNS, CDR2 SASEGT. There are 17 residues in the CDR3. The CDR3, as DNA: TGTGCCAGCAAGAGACAGGGGGGGCCCTGTACCAAAAATACTCAGTATTTT. Protein product: CASKRQGGPCTKNTQYF.

The rearrangement joins TRBV14 to TRBJ2-4, with 10 bases identical to TRBD2. This CDR3 spans 18 amino acids. After removal of 2 bases from V and 0 bases from J, the junction contained 7 bases not matched to a gene. Germline V gene sequence: CDR1 SGHDN, CDR2 FVKESK. CDR3 bases: TGTGCCAGCAGCCAACGGACTAGCGGTTCAATAGCCAAAAACATTCAGTACTTC. It specifies CASSQRTSGSIAKNIQYF.

The chain links TRBV6-1 to TRBJ2-3, with a weak D call TRBD2 (6 bases). CDR3 length: 16 residues. Trimming cost V 8 bases and J 2 bases, with 20 bases left between them. Germline V gene sequence: CDR1 MNHNS, CDR2 SASEGT. CDR3 nucleotide sequence: TGTGCCAGCGGGGACTCCGGGGGACGCGCCACAGATACGCAGTATTTT. Protein: CASGDSGGRATDTQYF.

The table lists this clonotype with a few counts. The chain is built from TRBV3-1 and TRBJ2-1; D may be TRBD1 or TRBD2 (5 bases each). Judging by the DNA end, TRBJ2-7 fits better; the J call may be wrong. Germline CDR1 and CDR2: LGHDT and YNNKEL (reference sequence). CDR3 size: 14 residues. CDR3 residues: CASSPGATGYEQYF. Written as DNA, the CDR3 is TGTGCCAGCAGCCCCGGGGCCACCGGGTACGAGCAGTACTTC.

This clonotype was recorded at least ten times. The rearrangement links TRBV6-2 or TRBV6-3 to TRBJ2-5; D gene unclear. Trimming took 2 bases from V and 11 from J, leaving 18 bases between them. The V gene's germline CDR1 is MNHEY and CDR2 SVGEGT. This CDR3 is 14 amino acids long. CDR3 sequence reads: CASSYVGSNQAQYF. DNA for the CDR3: TGTGCCAGCAGTTACGTAGGCTCCAACCAGGCGCAGTACTTC.

The chain carries TRBV27 and TRBJ1-3; TRBD1 might be the D (5 bases). The CDR3 contains 14 residues. Germline CDR1 reads MNHEY; CDR2 reads SMNVEV (reference sequence). V shed 5 bases and J shed 4 bases, with 12 bases lying between them. The CDR3 region is CASSRSYRGNTIYF. DNA for the CDR3: TGTGCCAGCAGTCGATCCTACAGGGGAAACACCATATATTTT.

This chain connects TRBV27 to TRBJ2-3; a weak D match, TRBD1 (6 bases). The closer fit of TRBJ2-7 to the DNA end suggests the J call may be wrong. Germline V gene sequence: CDR1 MNHEY, CDR2 SMNVEV (reference sequence). This CDR3 has 17 amino acids. The CDR3 bases are TGTGCCAGCAGTCCGGGGCGAGGGGGTTCTGGCACAGATACGCAGTACTTC. Amino acid sequence: CASSPGRGGSGTDTQYF.

Many counts were recorded for this clonotype. The rearrangement links TRBV6-1 to TRBJ2-3, with D unclear. This CDR3 has 14 residues. V dropped 6 bases and J dropped 4 bases, with 14 bases sitting between them. Germline lookup yields CDR1 MNHNS and CDR2 SASEGT. CDR3 nucleotide sequence: TGTGCCAGCAGCGCTGTGGGCGCAGCAGATACGCAGTATTTT. Translating gives CASSAVGAADTQYF.

This chain uses TRBV30 with TRBJ2-5, with D perhaps TRBD2 (7 bases). Trimming left V 2 bases short and J 5 bases short, with 15 bases between. The length of the CDR3 is 14 residues. CDR1 GTSNPN and CDR2 SVGIG come from the germline V gene (reference sequence). The DNA for the CDR3 is TGTGCCTGGAGTATCCGAGGGGGGGTTGAGACCCAGTACTTC. Protein sequence: CAWSIRGGVETQYF.

This clonotype is labeled medium-sized. The genes are TRBV10-3 and TRBJ2-5; 7 nucleotides line up with TRBD1. The germline V gene has CDR1 ENHRY and CDR2 SYGVKD. V gave up 1 base and J gave up 5 bases; unmatched junction bases: 7. The CDR3 is 15 residues long. In DNA, the CDR3 is TGTGCCATCAGTGAGTTTCAGGACAGGCGGGAGACCCAGTACTTC. Its translation: CAISEFQDRRETQYF.

This clonotype was seen ten or more times. The J gene is TRBJ2-5, the V gene TRBV4-1; D is possibly TRBD1 or TRBD2 (5 bases each). Germline V gene data show CDR1 as MGHRA and CDR2 as YSYEKL. The CDR3 is 15 amino acids. V was shortened by 0 bases and J by 3 bases, with 11 bases between the two germline ends. The CDR3 sequence is CASSQEPGAKETQYF. CDR3 bases: TGCGCCAGCAGCCAAGAACCCGGGGCAAAAGAGACCCAGTACTTC.

The chain couples TRBV6-1 to TRBJ2-2; the D gene is possibly TRBD1 (5 bases). Per the germline V gene, CDR1 is MNHNS and CDR2 is SASEGT. The CDR3 totals 13 residues. The V gene lost 9 bases and the J gene lost 1 base, with 9 bases spanning the gap. CDR3 DNA: TGTGCCAGTCGGACAAGGAACACCGGGGAGCTGTTTTTT. Protein product: CASRTRNTGELFF.

In its sample, this clonotype was seen many times. V usage is TRBV7-6 and J usage is TRBJ2-1; 14 bases map to TRBD2. V shed 5 bases and J 2 bases; nucleotides not matched to a gene: 20. The CDR3 loop spans 22 amino acids. Per germline, CDR1 SGHVS and CDR2 FNYEAQ. The CDR3 bases are TGTGCCAGCAGCCGATTCGGGCCCTTCGGACTAGCGGGGGGAGGAGCCTACAATGAGCAGTTCTTC. Amino acids: CASSRFGPFGLAGGGAYNEQFF.